These T cell receptor beta chains were read from a single sample in a study of control samples from healthy donors and cancer patients. Using immunoSEQ multiplex PCR, the repertoire was profiled, and TCRdb retains in-frame clones only, with some absent. The sample has over 150,000 clones; roughly 94% are singletons. The source material was blood. The receptors originated from a man aged 40-49 years in good health. Both conserved end residues are part of each CDR3. Each record gives: D gene, CDR3 length, J gene, V gene, CDR3 protein. A D gene is named only where the DNA matches it firmly.

d_gene: -; len: 15; j_gene: TRBJ1-5; v_gene: TRBV19; CDR3aa: CASRITGTGGQPQHF
d_gene: -; len: 13; j_gene: TRBJ2-3; v_gene: TRBV18; CDR3aa: CASSSPFADTQYF
d_gene: -; len: 16; j_gene: TRBJ2-4; v_gene: TRBV19; CDR3aa: CASSFGTGLAKNIQYF
d_gene: TRBD1; len: 15; j_gene: TRBJ2-7; v_gene: TRBV7-2; CDR3aa: CASSLESTGGSEQYF
d_gene: -; len: 15; j_gene: TRBJ2-1; v_gene: TRBV7-3; CDR3aa: CASSFSRGIGGEQFF
d_gene: -; len: 15; j_gene: TRBJ1-6; v_gene: TRBV6-5; CDR3aa: CASSPRGAGASPLHF
d_gene: -; len: 17; j_gene: TRBJ1-5; v_gene: TRBV5-1; CDR3aa: CASSLGAILIGNQPQHF
d_gene: -; len: 15; j_gene: TRBJ2-6; v_gene: TRBV14; CDR3aa: CASSPSEAGANVLTF
d_gene: -; len: 16; j_gene: TRBJ2-6; v_gene: TRBV7-8; CDR3aa: CASSLDQGIRANVLTF
d_gene: -; len: 15; j_gene: TRBJ1-3; v_gene: TRBV7-2; CDR3aa: CASSRLGAVGNTIYF
d_gene: TRBD1; len: 14; j_gene: TRBJ1-2; v_gene: TRBV11-2; CDR3aa: CASSLNAQGTGYTF
d_gene: -; len: 13; j_gene: TRBJ1-1; v_gene: TRBV28; CDR3aa: CASSFGWNTEAFF
d_gene: -; len: 14; j_gene: TRBJ1-1; v_gene: TRBV6-5; CDR3aa: CASSLLPGSIEAFF
d_gene: TRBD1; len: 15; j_gene: TRBJ1-6; v_gene: TRBV6-5; CDR3aa: CASSYGQGGYSPLHF